This T cell receptor (beta chain) came from a study of vaccination effects on CD4 cells after COVID-19. Study results and caveats: Whether induced by infection or by vaccine, clones showed marked clonal contraction late after vaccination.

Germline values: CDR1 SEHNR, CDR2 FQNEAQ (reference sequence). With V trimmed by 5 bases and J by 4 bases, 8 bases remained unmatched. This CDR3 has 15 amino acids. Before any sequencing was done, the ViraFEST assay used viral peptide pools to expand antigen-specific CD4+ T cells. After less than 11 days in culture, the CD4+ T cells were isolated. Nucleocapsid antibodies were negative in the vaccine recipients, who had never had SARS-CoV-2 infection. In the cultures, half the medium was exchanged for IL-2 medium on days 3 and 7. Assay used: immunoSEQ multiplex PCR; TCRdb lists only in-frame clones, some missing. Of tens of thousands of clones in the sample, approximately 73% were seen once. This clone qualifies as medium-sized. Its antigen is currently unknown.

The TCR sequence derives from a human donor who received a COVID-19 vaccine. The chain recombines TRBV7-9 with TRBJ1-2; the match to TRBD1 covers 9 bases. Sequencing was performed on CD4+ T cells from PBMCs cultured with SARS-CoV-2 spike peptides, taken before COVID-19 vaccination. CDR3 sequence: CASSRSPGQGYGYTF. The CDR3 coding sequence is TGTGCCAGCAGCAGGAGCCCGGGACAGGGCTATGGCTACACCTTC.